This TCR beta chain was recovered during a study of cytomegalovirus exposure and HLA in healthy donors. At the level of the study: Of 300 to 500 genotyped donors, 70% to 85% clustered with self-reported Caucasian donors. Broader study findings: Both high specificity and high sensitivity reportedly marked the classifier's diagnosis of cytomegalovirus status. Association with HLA alleles at 0.05 false discovery rate was found for 15,000 to 20,000 TCR beta sequences in a later analysis.

Donors showed nominal health when sampled, although they likely had unrecorded immune exposures. PCR involved 60 Vbeta and 13 Jbeta primers. The protocol was immunoSEQ multiplex PCR, while the TCRdb copy is restricted to in-frame clones and leaves out a portion. The top ten hold roughly 3.1% of the sample, which has some 150,000 clones, nearly 80% seen once. Trimming shortened V by 5 bases and J by 1 base, and 14 bases separated the two germline ends. The CDR3 has 15 amino acids. From germline, CDR1 is SGHTA and CDR2 FQGNSA. On this clone: Its matching antigen is unknown.

The specimen sequenced was PBMCs. The genes are TRBV7-2 and TRBJ2-5; D possibly corresponds to TRBD1 (5 bases). The sequence was collected from a man aged 40-55 years in good health and CMV-seropositive. CDR3 loop: CASSAMTVSQETQYF. The CDR3 DNA is TGTGCCAGCAGCGCAATGACAGTTTCCCAAGAGACCCAGTACTTC. The variable domain in full, with the rest retrieved from reference TRBV7-2 and TRBJ2-5, is GAGVSQSPSNKVTEKGKDVELRCDPISGHTALYWYRQSLGQGLEFLIYFQGNSAPDKSGLPSDRFSAERTGGSVSTLTIQRTQQEDSAVYLCASSAMTVSQETQYFGPGTRLLVL.